These 4 T cell receptor beta chains were all obtained from the same sample, sequenced in a study of blood T cell repertoires in COVID-19. Method: immunoSEQ multiplex PCR; TCRdb's copy keeps in-frame clones and lacks some. The data hold 150,000 to 200,000 clones, with approximately 90% observed a single time. Sequencing was carried out using PBMCs or T cells enriched from blood (not recorded which). The receptors derive from a woman aged 45-59 years who had recovered from COVID-19.

This chain links TRBV6-5 with TRBJ1-1; the D is unclear. CDR3 length: 13 amino acids. V lost 6 bases to trimming and J lost 1 base, with 9 bases between them. Germline V lookup: CDR1 MNHEY, CDR2 SVGAGI. The CDR3 nucleotides read TGTGCCAGCAGCCCCAGATCGAACACTGAAGCTTTCTTT. It yields the protein CASSPRSNTEAFF.

The V gene is TRBV7-8, the J gene TRBJ1-6; tentative D call: TRBD1 (5 bases). Germline V lookup: CDR1 SGHVS, CDR2 FQNEAQ. V lost 6 bases, J lost 7 bases, and 16 bases lay in between. The CDR3 extends over 15 amino acids. The CDR3 DNA follows: TGTGCCAGCAGTCCCGCTCGGACAACGAATTCACCCCTCCACTTT. As protein: CASSPARTTNSPLHF.

CDR3 protein: CASSSPLAGGQLEQYF. CDR3 DNA sequence: TGTGCCAGCAGCTCCCCGCTAGCGGGGGGGCAATTAGAGCAGTACTTC. The rearrangement uses TRBV11-2 and TRBJ2-7, with 12 bases aligning to TRBD2. From germline, CDR1 is SGHAT and CDR2 FQNNGV. The CDR3 extends over 16 amino acids. The junction had 11 bases not matched to a gene; V was cut back by 4 bases and J by 7 bases.

Written as DNA, the CDR3 is TGTGCCAGCAGCTTGGGCCTCAGGGCCTACGAGCAGTACTTC. It codes for CASSLGLRAYEQYF. This chain links TRBV5-4 with TRBJ2-7; D might be TRBD1 (5 bases). The CDR3 sequence is 14 residues long. From germline, CDR1 is SGHNT and CDR2 YYREEE (reference sequence). The V end was cut by 0 bases, the J end by 2 bases, with 9 bases between.